These 26 T cell receptor beta chains share one sample of origin, sequenced in a study of beta chain features in type 1 diabetes (dated by TCRdb to 2016 to 2018). The library relied on the immunoSEQ multiplex PCR assay. The entire isolated RNA was reverse transcribed using the High Capacity cDNA Reverse Transcription Kit, and thus expressed TCRB transcripts were sequenced. TCRdb retrieved this table from immuneACCESS and kept in-frame rearrangements only. Not all clones are present; in checked studies, unresolved V genes account for under half, and no reason is known for the remainder. This sample has 9,300 or so clones in its table, and around 78% of those were observed once. The ten largest clones add up to approximately 1.4% of the sample. The sequenced sample was Tregs from blood. This sample's cell subset or site label indicates: regulatory CD4+ T cells. The receptors stem from a woman under 30 in good health.

J is TRBJ1-1 and V is TRBV5-5; D is possibly TRBD1 (6 bases). V dropped 2 bases and J dropped 8 bases, with 16 bases sitting between them. This CDR3 contains 14 residues. Germline V gene lookup returns CDR1 SGHKS and CDR2 YYEKEE (reference sequence). CDR3: CASSLAGAAMEAFF. The CDR3 region has the DNA TGTGCCAGCAGCTTAGCGGGGGCCGCCATGGAAGCTTTCTTT.

This rearrangement joins TRBV4-1 to TRBJ2-5; 8 nucleotides align to TRBD2. Germline V gene data show CDR1 as MGHRA and CDR2 as YSYEKL. The CDR3 contains 14 residues. Trimming took 0 bases from V and 4 from J; bases not matched to a gene: 1. CDR3 in amino acids: CASSQDLAGETQYF. CDR3 nucleotides: TGCGCCAGCAGCCAAGATCTAGCGGGAGAGACCCAGTACTTC.

Only a few counts were recorded for this clone. This chain uses TRBV12-5 with TRBJ1-3; D call uncertain. The germline CDR1 and CDR2 sequences are LGHNT and FRNRAP. V lost 2 bases and J lost 1, with 6 bases in between. This CDR3 has 14 amino acids. The CDR3: CASGLWQSGNTIYF. CDR3 sequence (DNA): TGTGCTAGTGGTTTGTGGCAATCTGGAAACACCATATATTTT.

The chain uses TRBV7-9 and TRBJ2-1; 7 nucleotides align to TRBD2. V lost 0 bases and J lost 7; bases outside the gene matches: 9. The CDR3 is 16 residues long. Germline CDR1 is SEHNR and CDR2 is FQNEAQ (reference sequence). The chain's CDR3 is CASSLAPSGGGNEQFF. For the CDR3, the DNA is TGTGCCAGCAGCTTAGCCCCTAGCGGCGGCGGAAATGAGCAGTTCTTC.

The V gene is TRBV27, the J gene TRBJ1-1; TRBD1 matches at 8 bases. The V and J ends lost 8 bases and 4 bases, in that order; junction bases with no gene match: 15. The CDR3 spans 16 residues. Germline V lookup: CDR1 MNHEY, CDR2 SMNVEV (reference sequence). The CDR3 nucleotides are TGTGCCAGCGACCCCGGGACAGGATTTTTCAGCACTGAAGCTTTCTTT. This codes for CASDPGTGFFSTEAFF.

This chain links TRBV5-1 with TRBJ2-3; the match to TRBD1 covers 7 bases. Looked up from germline, CDR1 is SGHRS and CDR2 is YFSETQ. Unmatched junction bases numbered 1, after V lost 2 bases and J lost 1 base. The CDR3 has 14 residues. CDR3 sequence: CASSFGQGTDTQYF. The DNA for the CDR3 is TGCGCCAGCAGCTTCGGACAGGGCACAGATACGCAGTATTTT.

The count of this clone is one. CDR3 sequence reads: CASSWTSSSSYEQYF. The CDR3 DNA reads as TGTGCCAGCAGCTGGACAAGCAGTAGTTCCTACGAGCAGTACTTC. The J gene is TRBJ2-7, the V gene TRBV5-5; the D gene is possibly TRBD1 (5 bases). In germline, CDR1 is SGHKS, CDR2 YYEKEE (reference sequence). Trimming removed 3 bases from V and 1 base from J, with 14 bases in between. The CDR3 runs 15 residues.

The rearrangement links TRBV30 to TRBJ2-1; 7 bases line up with TRBD2. Germline V gives CDR1 GTSNPN, CDR2 SVGIG (reference sequence). The CDR3 is 11 amino acids. V shed 3 bases, J shed 15 bases, and the junction held 8 bases outside the gene matches. The DNA for the CDR3 is TGTGCCTGGAGCCCTGTCCGGGAGGCGTTCTTC. Encoded protein: CAWSPVREAFF. The complete variable domain, with remaining parts taken from reference TRBV30 and TRBJ2-1, reads SQTIHQWPATLVQPVGSPLSLECTVEGTSNPNLYWYRQAAGRGLQLLFYSVGIGQISSEVPQNLSASRPQDRQFILSSKKLLLSDSGFYLCAWSPVREAFFGPGTRLTVL.

V and J are TRBV19 and TRBJ1-5; TRBD1 aligns across 9 bases. The CDR3 has 18 residues. Germline V lookup: CDR1 LNHDA, CDR2 SQIVND (reference sequence). After removal of 3 bases from V and 5 bases from J, the junction contained 14 bases not matched to a gene. CDR3 sequence reads: CASSMDRGRSIDYQPQHF. CDR3 in DNA: TGTGCCAGTAGTATGGACAGGGGTCGAAGTATCGACTATCAGCCCCAGCATTTT.

The rearrangement links TRBV29-1 to TRBJ1-2; no firm D call. Per germline, CDR1 SQVTM and CDR2 ANQGSEA. The CDR3 loop spans 13 amino acids. V lost 0 bases and J 2 bases, leaving 7 bases between the germline ends. CDR3 in DNA: TGCAGCGTTGAAGACGGGAAAAACTATGGCTACACCTTC. Its translation: CSVEDGKNYGYTF.

This clone was detected a few times. The chain combines TRBV7-9 with TRBJ2-3; no clear D gene. V was cut by 6 bases and J by 2 bases, with 15 bases left in between. Germline lookup yields CDR1 SEHNR and CDR2 FQNEAQ (reference sequence). This CDR3 spans 15 amino acids. CDR3 bases: TGTGCCAGCAGGCCAACTCTTTCCACCACAGATACGCAGTATTTT. It translates to CASRPTLSTTDTQYF.

The DNA of the CDR3 is TGTGCCAGCACCCGACCCGGGACAGGGCATTACGAGCAGTACTTC. As protein: CASTRPGTGHYEQYF. The chain combines TRBV5-6 with TRBJ2-7, with 9 bases fitting TRBD1. Germline V CDR1 and CDR2: SGHDT, YYEEEE. The CDR3 extends over 15 amino acids. V shed 6 bases, J shed 4 bases, and the junction held 11 bases outside the gene matches.

J is TRBJ2-1 and V is TRBV2; 7 nucleotides agree with TRBD2. Germline lookup yields CDR1 SNHLY and CDR2 FYNNEI. V gave up 6 bases and J gave up 6 bases; unmatched junction bases: 14. The CDR3 has 16 residues. CDR3 DNA: TGTGCCAGCAGGGCGGGTTCGGTAGCGGGCTCCAATGAGCAGTTCTTC. Protein: CASRAGSVAGSNEQFF.

The V and J genes are TRBV5-4 and TRBJ2-3, with 9 bases fitting TRBD1. Germline V lookup: CDR1 SGHNT, CDR2 YYREEE (reference sequence). This CDR3 is built from 17 residues. The ends lost 2 bases at V and 2 bases at J; junction bases unmatched: 9. The DNA for the CDR3 is TGTGCCAGCAGCTTTGGTAGTAACAGGGGGCCCACAGATACGCAGTATTTT. It codes for CASSFGSNRGPTDTQYF.

As for this clone: One end of the junction does not line up with germline, which may come from a read error. The chain is built from TRBV7-7 and TRBJ2-5, with 8 bases identical to TRBD1. Germline V gene lookup returns CDR1 SSHAT and CDR2 FNYEAQ (reference sequence). This CDR3 spans 15 amino acids. The CDR3 protein is CASSPPGRGHETQYF. CDR3 bases: TGTGCTAGCAGCCCTCCCGGCAGGGGGCACGAGACCCAGTACTTC.

The V gene is TRBV2, the J gene TRBJ1-2; TRBD1 is a possible D gene (6 bases). This CDR3 region has 14 residues. V was clipped by 3 bases and J by 4 bases, with 12 bases between them. Germline CDR1 reads SNHLY; CDR2 reads FYNNEI. CDR3 residues: CASSDQGYGYGYTF. DNA for the CDR3: TGTGCCAGCAGTGATCAGGGGTACGGCTATGGCTACACCTTC.

The chain couples TRBV6-1 to TRBJ1-4; D might be TRBD1 (6 bases). The CDR3 loop spans 14 amino acids. V was cut by 5 bases and J by 12 bases, with 19 bases left in between. Germline CDR1 reads MNHNS; CDR2 reads SASEGT. The DNA for the CDR3 is TGTGCCAGCAGTCCGCAGGGGCGCGCGGGCGAACTGTTTTTT. Translating gives CASSPQGRAGELFF.

This rearrangement joins TRBV27 to TRBJ2-3; 7 bases agree with TRBD2. CDR3 length: 15 residues. The trim removed 3 bases at V and 0 bases at J, leaving 3 bases unmatched. Germline CDR1 reads MNHEY; CDR2 reads SMNVEV (reference sequence). CDR3 in DNA: TGTGCCAGCAGTTTGGGGGGGACTAGCACAGATACGCAGTATTTT. Amino acids: CASSLGGTSTDTQYF.

V gene TRBV5-1 combines with J gene TRBJ2-3; TRBD1 agrees at 8 bases. Germline CDR1 and CDR2: SGHRS and YFSETQ. The CDR3 loop spans 16 amino acids. Unmatched junction bases numbered 8, after V lost 0 bases and J lost 5 bases. DNA of the CDR3: TGCGCCAGCAGCTTGGGCCAGGGGGCGTTTGTAGATACGCAGTATTTT. It translates to CASSLGQGAFVDTQYF.

Here the CDR3 reads CASSLRGIYNEQFF. The CDR3 DNA reads as TGTGCCAGCAGCTTACGGGGAATATACAATGAGCAGTTCTTC. The chain joins TRBV7-2 to TRBJ2-1, with D possibly TRBD2 on 5 matching bases. The CDR3 is made up of 14 amino acids. In germline, CDR1 is SGHTA, CDR2 FQGNSA. The germline V and J ends were trimmed by 2 bases and 4 bases, with 9 bases remaining between them.

The V and J genes are TRBV6-1 and TRBJ1-2, with 9 bases matching TRBD1. After removal of 6 bases from V and 8 bases from J, the junction contained 7 bases not matched to a gene. The CDR3 extends over 13 amino acids. CDR1 and CDR2 (germline): MNHNS, SASEGT. The CDR3 loop reads CASSRDREGGYTF. As DNA, the CDR3 is TGTGCCAGCAGCCGGGACAGGGAGGGAGGCTACACCTTC.

This clone was seen only once. V gene TRBV7-9 combines with J gene TRBJ1-6; 7 nucleotides match TRBD1. The J segment lost 10 bases and the V segment lost 3 bases, leaving 3 bases of the junction unmatched. Germline CDR1 and CDR2: SEHNR and FQNEAQ (reference sequence). The CDR3 runs 13 residues. CDR3 in amino acids: CASSLTGQSPLHF. For the CDR3, the DNA is TGTGCCAGCAGCTTGACAGGGCAGTCACCCCTCCACTTT.

The genes are TRBV6-6 and TRBJ1-2; D is possibly TRBD1 (5 bases). Trimming stripped 2 bases from V and 1 base from J, with 14 bases between. CDR3 length: 16 residues. Germline V gene data show CDR1 as MNHNY and CDR2 as SVGAGI (reference sequence). This CDR3 is CASSYEQGTVNYGYTF. The CDR3 nucleotides are TGTGCCAGCAGTTACGAGCAGGGTACGGTTAACTATGGCTACACCTTC.

The CDR3: CASDPLSGTGFEAFF. The CDR3 region has the DNA TGTGCCAGCGATCCTCTTTCCGGGACAGGGTTTGAAGCTTTCTTT. The V and J genes are TRBV6-1 and TRBJ1-1, with 9 nucleotides matching TRBD1. Germline CDR1 reads MNHNS; CDR2 reads SASEGT. CDR3 length: 15 amino acids. After removal of 8 bases from V and 7 bases from J, the junction contained 14 bases not matched to a gene.

J is TRBJ2-1 and V is TRBV5-1; TRBD1 matches 9 bases. J gave up 6 bases and V 3 bases, and 7 bases lay outside the gene matches. Germline CDR1 is SGHRS and CDR2 is YFSETQ. The CDR3 is made up of 15 amino acids. This CDR3 reads CASSWDRVRTNEQFF. CDR3 sequence (DNA): TGCGCCAGCAGCTGGGACAGGGTGAGAACCAATGAGCAGTTCTTC.

The rearrangement joins TRBV6-5 to TRBJ1-6; D not certain. The CDR3 runs 13 residues. CDR1 is MNHEY and CDR2 is SVGAGI in the germline V gene. V lost 2 bases and J lost 9, with 8 bases in between. This CDR3 is CASSYREGSPLHF. CDR3 bases: TGTGCCAGCAGTTACAGGGAGGGTTCACCCCTCCACTTT.